A single sample is the source of the 24 T cell receptor beta chains below, sequenced in a study of cytomegalovirus exposure and HLA in healthy donors. With 60 Vbeta and 13 Jbeta primers, the PCR was carried out. The assay was immunoSEQ multiplex PCR, and TCRdb's table has in-frame clones only and misses some. The sample carries roughly 120,000 clones, more than 60% recorded once. Sequenced sample: PBMCs. Every receptor here comes from a woman aged 40 to 55 in good health and CMV-seronegative.

V gene TRBV9 combines with J gene TRBJ2-7; 10 nucleotides agree with TRBD2. The CDR3 runs 15 residues. Trimming cost V 2 bases and J 5 bases; bases outside gene matches: 7. Germline V gene data show CDR1 as SGDLS and CDR2 as YYNGEE. The CDR3 nucleotides are TGTGCCAGCAGCGTCGGACTAGCGGCTGTAGACGAGCAGTACTTC. Translation: CASSVGLAAVDEQYF.

The DNA for the CDR3 is TGCGCCAGCAGGGTTGGGGGGGCCGAAGAGACCCAGTACTTC. This sequence encodes CASRVGGAEETQYF. The chain couples TRBV5-1 to TRBJ2-5, with D possibly being TRBD2 (7 bases). There are 14 residues in the CDR3. Germline V gives CDR1 SGHRS, CDR2 YFSETQ. Trimming cost V 5 bases and J 3 bases, with 14 bases left between them.

This chain uses TRBV7-6 with TRBJ2-3; 9 bases agree with TRBD2. This CDR3 is 16 amino acids long. The trim removed 2 bases at V and 2 bases at J, leaving 5 bases unmatched. Germline lookup yields CDR1 SGHVS and CDR2 FNYEAQ. Here the CDR3 reads CASSLNPSGVTDTQYF. The CDR3 DNA sequence: TGTGCCAGCAGCTTAAATCCTAGCGGGGTCACAGATACGCAGTATTTT.

The chain couples TRBV4-2 to TRBJ2-6; D might be TRBD2 (7 bases). The CDR3 consists of 20 residues. Germline V gene lookup returns CDR1 LGHNA and CDR2 YNFKEQ. Trimming stripped 3 bases from V and 0 bases from J, with 21 bases between. CDR3 region: CASSHPKGGPALSGANVLTF. The CDR3 coding sequence is TGTGCCAGCAGCCACCCTAAGGGGGGGCCGGCTCTCTCTGGGGCCAACGTCCTGACTTTC.

V is TRBV6-6 and J is TRBJ2-7, with 10 bases identical to TRBD1. V dropped 6 bases and J dropped 3; count of bases not matched to a gene: 11. The CDR3 sequence is 16 residues long. Germline V gene lookup returns CDR1 MNHNY and CDR2 SVGAGI (reference sequence). CDR3 DNA sequence: TGTGCCAGCAGGGGGTTACGGGGACAGGGGAGCTACGAGCAGTACTTC. This codes for CASRGLRGQGSYEQYF.

This rearrangement joins TRBV21-1 to TRBJ2-2; no check of the table's D call, TRBD1, against the DNA was made. TRBV21-1 is described as a pseudogene. The CDR3 has 13 residues. This chain's CDR3 is CASTPPGDRELFF. Written as DNA, the CDR3 is TGTGCCAGCACCCCACCAGGGGACCGGGAGCTGTTTTTT.

Details on this clone: Other DNA sequences in the same sample also yield this CDR3. J is TRBJ2-7 and V is TRBV4-2; the D is unclear. The V end was cut by 0 bases, the J end by 3 bases, with 3 bases between. From germline, CDR1 is LGHNA and CDR2 YNFKEQ. The CDR3 is 12 amino acids. CDR3 in amino acids: CASSQDLYEQYF. CDR3 sequence (DNA): TGTGCCAGCAGCCAAGATCTCTACGAGCAGTACTTC.

The chain uses TRBV7-2 and TRBJ2-2, with a weak D call TRBD1 (5 bases). The CDR3 length is 14 residues. Trimming removed 5 bases from V and 4 bases from J, with 11 bases in between. Germline assignment: CDR1 SGHTA and CDR2 FQGNSA. The CDR3 nucleotides are TGTGCCAGCAGCCCAAGGGGTCGCACCGGGGAGCTGTTTTTT. It is translated as CASSPRGRTGELFF.

The V and J genes are TRBV5-4 and TRBJ2-1; 13 nucleotides agree with TRBD2. Germline CDR1 reads SGHNT; CDR2 reads YYREEE (reference sequence). J was trimmed by 0 bases and V by 4 bases; bases with no gene match: 10. There are 19 residues in the CDR3. The CDR3 spells CASSTGLAGAPGSYNEQFF. The CDR3 bases are TGTGCCAGCAGCACTGGACTAGCGGGGGCCCCCGGCTCCTACAATGAGCAGTTCTTC.

The chain employs TRBV5-8 and TRBJ2-6, with D perhaps TRBD2 (5 bases). Per the germline V gene, CDR1 is SGHTS and CDR2 is YDEGEE. V dropped 3 bases and J dropped 2 bases, with 9 bases sitting between them. The CDR3 is 15 amino acids. The CDR3 loop is CASSYPGAGANVLTF. In DNA form, the CDR3 reads TGTGCCAGCAGCTACCCCGGGGCTGGGGCCAACGTCCTGACTTTC. The full variable domain, completed using reference TRBV5-8 and TRBJ2-6, is EAGVTQSPTHLIKTRGQQATLRCSPISGHTSVYWYQQALGLGLQFLLWYDEGEERNRGNFPPRFSGRQFPNYSSELNVNALELEDSALYLCASSYPGAGANVLTFGAGSRLTVL.

This clone was observed a few times. The chain recombines TRBV7-9 with TRBJ1-1; TRBD1 is a possible D gene (5 bases). CDR1 SEHNR and CDR2 FQNEAQ come from the germline V gene (reference sequence). The CDR3 loop spans 13 amino acids. V lost 3 bases and J 0 bases, leaving 5 bases between the germline ends. CDR3 nucleotide sequence: TGTGCCAGCAGCTTGGACATGAACACTGAAGCTTTCTTT. Its translation: CASSLDMNTEAFF. The full variable domain, in which reference TRBV7-9 and TRBJ1-1 provide the parts outside the CDR3, is DTGVSQNPRHKITKRGQNVTFRCDPISEHNRLYWYRQTLGQGPEFLTYFQNEAQLEKSRLLSDRFSAERPKGSFSTLEIQRTEQGDSAMYLCASSLDMNTEAFFGQGTRLTVV.

The sample holds one count of this clone. The chain employs TRBV5-6 and TRBJ1-3, with TRBD1 as a possible D gene (6 bases). Germline V gene data show CDR1 as SGHDT and CDR2 as YYEEEE. The V and J ends lost 4 bases and 0 bases respectively, with 11 bases between them. The CDR3 extends over 15 amino acids. CDR3 amino acids: CASSRWTDSGNTIYF. Written as DNA, the CDR3 is TGTGCCAGCAGCCGATGGACAGACTCTGGAAACACCATATATTTT.

This clone showed up just a few times. The V call is TRBV11-1, the J call TRBJ2-5, with D maybe TRBD2 (7 bases). With 10 bases removed from V and 5 bases from J, the gap between germline ends came to 20 bases. In germline, CDR1 is SGHAT, CDR2 FQDESV (reference sequence). CDR3 length: 14 amino acids. The CDR3 here is CATERGEGQETQYF. The CDR3 DNA reads TGTGCCACCGAAAGGGGGGAGGGGCAGGAGACCCAGTACTTC.

J is TRBJ1-3 and V is TRBV29-1; 8 nucleotides agree with TRBD1. The germline V gene encodes CDR1 SQVTM and CDR2 ANQGSEA. This CDR3 has 13 amino acids. The trim removed 1 base at V and 4 bases at J, leaving 0 bases unmatched. The CDR3 sequence: CSVEGTGGNTIYF. The DNA of the CDR3 is TGCAGCGTTGAAGGGACAGGGGGAAACACCATATATTTT.

CDR3 in amino acids: CASSLTPKSGAGGTTDTQYF. Here the CDR3 DNA reads TGTGCCAGCAGCTTAACGCCCAAATCCGGAGCGGGAGGGACCACAGATACGCAGTATTTT. The chain links TRBV7-3 to TRBJ2-3, with 10 bases lining up with TRBD2. The germline CDR1 and CDR2 sequences are SGHTA and FQGTGA. This CDR3 has 20 residues. The J segment lost 2 bases and the V segment lost 0 bases, leaving 14 bases of the junction unmatched.

The CDR3: CASSLGTQETQYF. In DNA form, the CDR3 reads TGTGCCAGCAGCTTAGGGACTCAAGAGACCCAGTACTTC. The chain uses TRBV7-3 and TRBJ2-5, with a weak D call TRBD2 (6 bases). This CDR3 has 13 amino acids. In germline, CDR1 is SGHTA, CDR2 FQGTGA. V lost 2 bases to trimming and J lost 2 bases, with 6 bases between them.

This sequence joins TRBV25-1 and TRBJ2-1, with unresolved D. The CDR3 has 13 amino acids. The germline V and J ends were trimmed by 3 bases and 8 bases, with 11 bases remaining between them. Looked up from germline, CDR1 is MGHDK and CDR2 is SYGVNS. The CDR3 nucleotides are TGTGCCAGCAGTGATCCTACCCTCGATGAGCAGTTCTTC. Translation gives CASSDPTLDEQFF.

The chain joins TRBV5-4 to TRBJ2-3, with D possibly being TRBD2 (5 bases). The germline gives CDR1 SGHNT, CDR2 YYREEE (reference sequence). The CDR3 is made up of 15 amino acids. V was trimmed by 4 bases and J by 4 bases, leaving 16 bases between them. CDR3 DNA: TGTGCCAGCAGCAGCCTAGAGGAGGCATCAGATACGCAGTATTTT. Protein: CASSSLEEASDTQYF.

The CDR3 reads CASTHPGLAGGVSYNEQFF. CDR3 DNA: TGTGCCAGCACTCATCCGGGACTAGCGGGAGGGGTCTCCTACAATGAGCAGTTCTTC. This rearrangement joins TRBV27 to TRBJ2-1; 16 bases map to TRBD2. Germline assignment: CDR1 MNHEY and CDR2 SMNVEV (reference sequence). CDR3 size: 19 residues. J was trimmed by 0 bases and V by 7 bases; bases with no gene match: 9.

The genes are TRBV19 and TRBJ2-2; TRBD2 matches 9 bases. This CDR3 has 16 residues. Trimming at V came to 10 bases and at J to 4 bases, leaving 13 bases not matched to a gene. Germline loops: CDR1 LNHDA, CDR2 SQIVND (reference sequence). The CDR3 nucleotides read TGTGCCACTGGGGGTGGGCGGGGGGGAAGCACCGGGGAGCTGTTTTTT. This gives the protein CATGGGRGGSTGELFF.

This clone occurred a few times. The V and J genes are TRBV18 and TRBJ2-6; D might be TRBD1 (6 bases). Trimming shortened V by 3 bases and J by 1 base, and 13 bases separated the two germline ends. CDR3 length equals 17 residues. Germline V gene data show CDR1 as KGHSH and CDR2 as LQKENI. The CDR3 protein is CASSPGTGQSGANVLTF. The CDR3 coding sequence is TGTGCCAGCTCACCGGGCACAGGGCAGTCTGGGGCCAACGTCCTGACTTTC. The full variable domain, with the rest looked up from reference TRBV18 and TRBJ2-6, is NAGVMQNPRHLVRRRGQEARLRCSPMKGHSHVYWYRQLPEEGLKFMVYLQKENIIDESGMPKERFSAEFPKEGPSILRIQQVVRGDSAAYFCASSPGTGQSGANVLTFGAGSRLTVL.

The chain has TRBV27 and TRBJ1-1, with D unresolved. This CDR3 has 14 amino acids. Germline V gene lookup returns CDR1 MNHEY and CDR2 SMNVEV (reference sequence). The V and J ends lost 0 bases and 8 bases respectively, with 13 bases between them. The CDR3 DNA follows: TGTGCCAGCAGTTTATCGCCAGGAGGGTCCGAAGCTTTCTTT. This translates into CASSLSPGGSEAFF.

The rearrangement uses TRBV5-1 and TRBJ1-1, with TRBD1 matching over 12 bases. Germline values: CDR1 SGHRS, CDR2 YFSETQ. V dropped 4 bases and J dropped 5; count of bases not matched to a gene: 3. The CDR3 loop spans 14 amino acids. CDR3: CASSPGQGATEAFF. The DNA of the CDR3 is TGCGCCAGCAGCCCGGGACAGGGGGCGACTGAAGCTTTCTTT.

The chain has TRBV30 and TRBJ1-2, with a tentative D call TRBD1 (5 bases). The germline V gene encodes CDR1 GTSNPN and CDR2 SVGIG (reference sequence). The CDR3 runs to 12 residues. Trimming removed 2 bases at V and 6 bases at J, with 10 bases between. CDR3 region: CAWSQGLNGYTF. CDR3 nucleotides: TGTGCCTGGAGTCAGGGTTTAAATGGCTACACCTTC.